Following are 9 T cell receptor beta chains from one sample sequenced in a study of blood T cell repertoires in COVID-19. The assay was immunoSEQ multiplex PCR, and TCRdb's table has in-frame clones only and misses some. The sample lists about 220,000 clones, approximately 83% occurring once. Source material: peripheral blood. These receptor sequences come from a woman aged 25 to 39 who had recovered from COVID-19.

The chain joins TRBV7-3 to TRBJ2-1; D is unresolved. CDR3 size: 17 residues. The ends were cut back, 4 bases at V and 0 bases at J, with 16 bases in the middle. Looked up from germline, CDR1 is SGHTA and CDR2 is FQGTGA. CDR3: CASSSPPLWSSYNEQFF. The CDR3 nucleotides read TGTGCCAGCAGCTCGCCCCCCCTATGGAGCTCCTACAATGAGCAGTTCTTC. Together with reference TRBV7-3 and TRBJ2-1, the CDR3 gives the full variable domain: GAGVSQTPSNKVTEKGKYVELRCDPISGHTALYWYRQSLGQGPEFLIYFQGTGAADDSGLPNDRFFAVRPEGSVSTLKIQRTERGDSAVYLCASSSPPLWSSYNEQFFGPGTRLTVL.

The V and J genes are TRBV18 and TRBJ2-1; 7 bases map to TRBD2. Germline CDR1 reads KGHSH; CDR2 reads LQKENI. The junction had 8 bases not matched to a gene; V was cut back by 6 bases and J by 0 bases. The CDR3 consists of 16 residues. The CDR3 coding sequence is TGTGCCAGCTCCGCCGGCGGGGGAAGCTCCTACAATGAGCAGTTCTTC. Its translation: CASSAGGGSSYNEQFF.

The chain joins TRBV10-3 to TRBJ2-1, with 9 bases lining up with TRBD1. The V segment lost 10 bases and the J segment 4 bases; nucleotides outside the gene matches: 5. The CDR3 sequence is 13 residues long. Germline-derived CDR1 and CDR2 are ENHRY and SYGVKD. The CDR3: CASDRGSYNEQFF. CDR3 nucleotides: TGTGCCAGCGACAGGGGGTCATACAATGAGCAGTTCTTC.

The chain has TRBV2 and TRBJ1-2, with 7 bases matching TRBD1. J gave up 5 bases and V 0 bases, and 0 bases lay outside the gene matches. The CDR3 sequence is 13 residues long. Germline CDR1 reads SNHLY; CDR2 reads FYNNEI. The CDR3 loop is CASSEAGQYGYTF. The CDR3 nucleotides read TGTGCCAGCAGTGAAGCGGGACAGTATGGCTACACCTTC.

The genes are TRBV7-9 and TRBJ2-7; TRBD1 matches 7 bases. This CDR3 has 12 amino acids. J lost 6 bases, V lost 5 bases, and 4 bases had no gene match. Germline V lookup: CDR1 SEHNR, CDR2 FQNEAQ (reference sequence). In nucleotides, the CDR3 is TGTGCCAGCAGCAAGGACAGGACCGAGCAGTACTTC. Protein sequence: CASSKDRTEQYF.

CDR3 amino acids: CASSYSETGGSGYTF. As DNA, the CDR3 is TGTGCCAGCAGTTACTCGGAAACAGGGGGAAGTGGCTACACCTTC. The rearrangement joins TRBV6-5 to TRBJ1-2, with 8 bases that match TRBD1. Germline V CDR1 and CDR2: MNHEY, SVGAGI. The CDR3 length is 15 residues. V shed 0 bases and J 7 bases; nucleotides not matched to a gene: 7.

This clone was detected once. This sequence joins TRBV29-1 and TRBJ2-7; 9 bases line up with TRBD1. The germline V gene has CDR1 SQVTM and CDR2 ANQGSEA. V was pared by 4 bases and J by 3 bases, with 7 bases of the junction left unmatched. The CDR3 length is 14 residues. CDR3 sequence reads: CSVGGQGGFYEQYF. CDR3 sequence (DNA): TGCAGCGTTGGGGGACAGGGTGGGTTCTACGAGCAGTACTTC.

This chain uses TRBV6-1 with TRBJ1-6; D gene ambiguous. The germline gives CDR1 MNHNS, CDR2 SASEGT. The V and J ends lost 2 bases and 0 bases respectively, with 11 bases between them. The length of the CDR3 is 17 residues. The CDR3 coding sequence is TGTGCCAGCAGTGAAACGGTTCGGGGCTCCTATAATTCACCCCTCCACTTT. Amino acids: CASSETVRGSYNSPLHF.

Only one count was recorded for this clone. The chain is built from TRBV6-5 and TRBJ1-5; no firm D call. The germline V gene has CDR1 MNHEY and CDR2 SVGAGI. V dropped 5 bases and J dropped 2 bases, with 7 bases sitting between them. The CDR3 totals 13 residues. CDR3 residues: CASSPGRNQPQHF. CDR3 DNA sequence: TGTGCCAGCAGTCCGGGTCGCAATCAGCCCCAGCATTTT.